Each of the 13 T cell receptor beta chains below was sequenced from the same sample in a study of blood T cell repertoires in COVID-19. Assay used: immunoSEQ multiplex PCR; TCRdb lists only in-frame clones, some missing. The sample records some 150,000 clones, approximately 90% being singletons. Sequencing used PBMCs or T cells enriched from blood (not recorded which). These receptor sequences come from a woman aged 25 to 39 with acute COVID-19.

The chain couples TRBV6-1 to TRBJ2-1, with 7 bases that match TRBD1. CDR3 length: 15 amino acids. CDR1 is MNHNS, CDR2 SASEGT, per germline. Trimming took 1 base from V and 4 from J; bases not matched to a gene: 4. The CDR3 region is CASSEGGGPYNEQFF. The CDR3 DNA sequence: TGTGCCAGCAGTGAAGGAGGGGGCCCATACAATGAGCAGTTCTTC.

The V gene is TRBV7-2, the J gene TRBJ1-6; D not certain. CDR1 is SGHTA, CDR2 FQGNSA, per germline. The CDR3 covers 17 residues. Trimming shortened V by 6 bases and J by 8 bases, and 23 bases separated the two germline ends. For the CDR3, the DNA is TGTGCCAGCAGTTTCACAGCTCTTCGCGTTTTGTATTCACCCCTCCACTTT. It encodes CASSFTALRVLYSPLHF.

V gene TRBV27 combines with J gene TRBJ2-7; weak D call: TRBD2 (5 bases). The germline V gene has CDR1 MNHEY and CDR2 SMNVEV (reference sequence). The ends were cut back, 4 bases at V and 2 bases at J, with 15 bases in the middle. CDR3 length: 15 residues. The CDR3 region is CASSSIEPGTYEQYF. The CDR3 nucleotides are TGTGCCAGCAGTTCAATAGAGCCCGGGACCTACGAGCAGTACTTC.

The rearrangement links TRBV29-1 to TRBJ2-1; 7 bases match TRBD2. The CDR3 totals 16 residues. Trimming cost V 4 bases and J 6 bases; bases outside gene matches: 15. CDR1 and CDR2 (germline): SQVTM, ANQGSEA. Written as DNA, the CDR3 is TGCAGCGTTGGAGGCCCCGGCGCGGGAGCCCCCAATGAGCAGTTCTTC. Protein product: CSVGGPGAGAPNEQFF.

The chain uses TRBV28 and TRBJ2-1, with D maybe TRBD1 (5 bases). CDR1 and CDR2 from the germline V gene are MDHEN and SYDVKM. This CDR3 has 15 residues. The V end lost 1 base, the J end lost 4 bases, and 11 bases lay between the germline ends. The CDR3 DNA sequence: TGTGCCAGCAGTTTATCGTGGGGCGGATACAATGAGCAGTTCTTC. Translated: CASSLSWGGYNEQFF.

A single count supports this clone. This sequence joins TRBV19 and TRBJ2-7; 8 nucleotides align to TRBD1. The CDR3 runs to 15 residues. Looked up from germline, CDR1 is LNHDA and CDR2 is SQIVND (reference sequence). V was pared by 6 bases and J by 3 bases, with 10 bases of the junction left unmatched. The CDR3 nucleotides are TGTGCCAGTAGCTCAGGGGGCGCGGGGCGCTACGAGCAGTACTTC. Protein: CASSSGGAGRYEQYF.

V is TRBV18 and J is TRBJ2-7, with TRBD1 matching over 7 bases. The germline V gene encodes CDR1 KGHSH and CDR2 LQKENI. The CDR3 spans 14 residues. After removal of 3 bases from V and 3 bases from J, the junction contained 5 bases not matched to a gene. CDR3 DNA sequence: TGTGCCAGCTCACCTTACCGGGACAGCTACGAGCAGTACTTC. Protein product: CASSPYRDSYEQYF.

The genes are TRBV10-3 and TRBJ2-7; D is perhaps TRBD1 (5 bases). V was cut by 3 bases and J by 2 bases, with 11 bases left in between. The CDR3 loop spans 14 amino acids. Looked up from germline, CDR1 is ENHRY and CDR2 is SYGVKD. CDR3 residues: CAISDYAGPYEQYF. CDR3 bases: TGTGCCATCAGTGATTATGCAGGGCCCTACGAGCAGTACTTC.

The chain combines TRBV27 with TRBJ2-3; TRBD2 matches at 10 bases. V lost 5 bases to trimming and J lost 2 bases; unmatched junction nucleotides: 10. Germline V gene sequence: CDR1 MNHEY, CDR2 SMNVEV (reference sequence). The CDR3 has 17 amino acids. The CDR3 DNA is TGTGCCAGCAGTCTCCTCACTAGCGGGGCCCCCACAGATACGCAGTATTTT. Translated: CASSLLTSGAPTDTQYF.

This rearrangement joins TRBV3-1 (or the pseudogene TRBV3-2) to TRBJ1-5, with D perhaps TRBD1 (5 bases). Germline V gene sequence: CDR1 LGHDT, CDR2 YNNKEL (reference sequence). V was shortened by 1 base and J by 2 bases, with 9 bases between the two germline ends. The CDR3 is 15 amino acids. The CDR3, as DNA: TGTGCCAGCAGCCAAGGGGCGGGGGGCAATCAGCCCCAGCATTTT. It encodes CASSQGAGGNQPQHF.

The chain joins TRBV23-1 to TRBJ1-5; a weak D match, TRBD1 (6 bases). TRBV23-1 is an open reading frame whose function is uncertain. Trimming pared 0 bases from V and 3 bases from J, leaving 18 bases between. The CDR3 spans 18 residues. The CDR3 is CASSQSNLVGHSNQPQHF. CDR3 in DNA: TGCGCCAGCAGTCAATCAAATCTTGTGGGACATTCCAATCAGCCCCAGCATTTT.

The CDR3 region has the DNA TGTGCCAGCAGCCTCGACACGAAACACACAGATACGCAGTATTTT. This sequence encodes CASSLDTKHTDTQYF. This sequence joins TRBV5-4 and TRBJ2-3; D remains unclear. The V gene lost 4 bases and the J gene lost 2 bases, with 14 bases spanning the gap. CDR1 SGHNT and CDR2 YYREEE come from the germline V gene (reference sequence). The CDR3 contains 15 residues.

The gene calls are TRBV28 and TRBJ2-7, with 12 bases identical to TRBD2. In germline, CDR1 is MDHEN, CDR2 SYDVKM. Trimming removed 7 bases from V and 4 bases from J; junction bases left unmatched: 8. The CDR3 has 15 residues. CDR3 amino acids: CASTLPTSGGYEQYF. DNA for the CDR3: TGTGCCAGCACCCTACCGACTAGCGGGGGATACGAGCAGTACTTC.